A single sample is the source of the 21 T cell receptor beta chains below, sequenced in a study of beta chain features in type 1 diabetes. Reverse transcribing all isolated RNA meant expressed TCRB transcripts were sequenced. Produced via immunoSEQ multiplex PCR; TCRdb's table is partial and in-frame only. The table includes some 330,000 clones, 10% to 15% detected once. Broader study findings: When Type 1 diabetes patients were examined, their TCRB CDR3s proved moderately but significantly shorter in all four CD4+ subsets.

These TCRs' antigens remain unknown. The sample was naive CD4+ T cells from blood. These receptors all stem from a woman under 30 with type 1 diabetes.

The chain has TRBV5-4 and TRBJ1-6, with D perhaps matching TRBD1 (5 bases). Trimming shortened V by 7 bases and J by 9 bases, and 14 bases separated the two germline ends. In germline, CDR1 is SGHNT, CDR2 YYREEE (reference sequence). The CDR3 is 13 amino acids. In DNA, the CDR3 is TGTGCCAGCCGGGACTGGCAAAGTTCACCCCTCCACTTT. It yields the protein CASRDWQSSPLHF. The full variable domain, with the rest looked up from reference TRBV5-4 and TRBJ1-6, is ETGVTQSPTHLIKTRGQQVTLRCSSQSGHNTVSWYQQALGQGPQFIFQYYREEENGRGNFPPRFSGLQFPNYSSELNVNALELDDSALYLCASRDWQSSPLHFGNGTRLTVT.

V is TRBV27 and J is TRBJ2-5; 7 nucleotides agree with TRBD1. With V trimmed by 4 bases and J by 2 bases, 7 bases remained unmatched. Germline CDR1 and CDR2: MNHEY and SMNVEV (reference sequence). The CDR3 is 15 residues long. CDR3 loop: CASSSYRGWQETQYF. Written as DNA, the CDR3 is TGTGCCAGCAGTTCCTACAGGGGTTGGCAAGAGACCCAGTACTTC.

DNA for the CDR3: TGCGCCAGCGGCACAGGGTATACAGATACGCAGTATTTT. Translation: CASGTGYTDTQYF. The chain links TRBV5-1 to TRBJ2-3; possible D gene TRBD1, 6 bases. The germline CDR1 and CDR2 sequences are SGHRS and YFSETQ. CDR3 length equals 13 residues. V was clipped by 7 bases and J by 3 bases, with 12 bases between them.

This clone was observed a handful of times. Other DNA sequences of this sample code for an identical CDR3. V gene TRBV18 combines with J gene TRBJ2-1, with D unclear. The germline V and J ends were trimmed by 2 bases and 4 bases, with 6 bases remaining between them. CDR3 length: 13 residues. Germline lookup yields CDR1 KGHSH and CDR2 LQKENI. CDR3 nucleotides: TGTGCCAGCTCACCAGCAGGATACAATGAGCAGTTCTTC. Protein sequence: CASSPAGYNEQFF.

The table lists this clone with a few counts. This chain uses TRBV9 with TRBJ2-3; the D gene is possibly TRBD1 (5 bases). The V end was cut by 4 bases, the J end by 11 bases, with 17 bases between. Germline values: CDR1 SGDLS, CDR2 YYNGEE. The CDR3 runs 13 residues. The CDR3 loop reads CASSPTTASGQYF. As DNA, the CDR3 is TGTGCCAGCAGCCCGACGACAGCATCAGGGCAGTATTTT. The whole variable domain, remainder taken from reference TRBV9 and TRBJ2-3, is DSGVTQTPKHLITATGQRVTLRCSPRSGDLSVYWYQQSLDQGLQFLIQYYNGEERAKGNILERFSAQQFPDLHSELNLSSLELGDSALYFCASSPTTASGQYFGPGTRLTVL.

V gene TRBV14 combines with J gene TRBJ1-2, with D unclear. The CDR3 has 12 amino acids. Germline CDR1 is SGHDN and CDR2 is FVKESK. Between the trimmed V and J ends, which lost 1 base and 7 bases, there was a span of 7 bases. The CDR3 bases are TGTGCCAGCAGCCAAGGGAGGGCTGGCTACACCTTC. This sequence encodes CASSQGRAGYTF.

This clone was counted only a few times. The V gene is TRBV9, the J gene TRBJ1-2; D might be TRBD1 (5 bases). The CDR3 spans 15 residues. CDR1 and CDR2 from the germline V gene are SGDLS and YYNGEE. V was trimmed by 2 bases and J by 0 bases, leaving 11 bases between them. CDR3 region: CASSVEGIANYGYTF. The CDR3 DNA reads TGTGCCAGCAGCGTGGAGGGGATCGCTAACTATGGCTACACCTTC.

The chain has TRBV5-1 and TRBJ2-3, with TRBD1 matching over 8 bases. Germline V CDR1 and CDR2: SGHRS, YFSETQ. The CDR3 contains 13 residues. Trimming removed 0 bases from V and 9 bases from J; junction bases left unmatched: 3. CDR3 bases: TGCGCCAGCAGCTTGGAAGGACAGGGCACGCAGTATTTT. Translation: CASSLEGQGTQYF.

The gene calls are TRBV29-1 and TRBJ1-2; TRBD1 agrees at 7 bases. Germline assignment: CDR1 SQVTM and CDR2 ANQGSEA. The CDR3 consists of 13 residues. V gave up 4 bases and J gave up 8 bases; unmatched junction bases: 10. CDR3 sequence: CSVGHTTGEGYTF. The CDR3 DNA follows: TGCAGCGTTGGACATACTACAGGGGAGGGCTACACCTTC.

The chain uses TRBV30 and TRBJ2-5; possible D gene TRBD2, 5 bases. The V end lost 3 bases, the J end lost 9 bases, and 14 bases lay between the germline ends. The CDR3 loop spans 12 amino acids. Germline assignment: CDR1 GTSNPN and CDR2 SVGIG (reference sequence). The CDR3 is CAWRVGPGSQYF. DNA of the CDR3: TGTGCCTGGAGGGTCGGACCGGGGTCCCAGTACTTC.

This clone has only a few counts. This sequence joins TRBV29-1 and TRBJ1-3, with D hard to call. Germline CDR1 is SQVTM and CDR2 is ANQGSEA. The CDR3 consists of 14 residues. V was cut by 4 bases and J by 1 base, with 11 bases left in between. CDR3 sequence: CSVAVQHSGNTIYF. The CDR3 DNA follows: TGCAGCGTTGCCGTACAGCATTCTGGAAACACCATATATTTT.

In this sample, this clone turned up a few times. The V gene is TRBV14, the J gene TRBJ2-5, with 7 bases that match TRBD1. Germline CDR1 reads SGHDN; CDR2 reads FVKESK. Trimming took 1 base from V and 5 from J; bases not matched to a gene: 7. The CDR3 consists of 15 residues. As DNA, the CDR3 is TGTGCCAGCAGCCAAGTTAGGGGGCCGTCGGAGACCCAGTACTTC. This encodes CASSQVRGPSETQYF.

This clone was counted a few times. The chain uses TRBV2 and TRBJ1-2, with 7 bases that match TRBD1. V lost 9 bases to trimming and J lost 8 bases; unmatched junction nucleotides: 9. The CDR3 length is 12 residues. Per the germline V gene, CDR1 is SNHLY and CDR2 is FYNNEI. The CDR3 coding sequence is TGTGCCAGGGGGGACAGCTCCGAGGGCTACACCTTC. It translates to CARGDSSEGYTF.

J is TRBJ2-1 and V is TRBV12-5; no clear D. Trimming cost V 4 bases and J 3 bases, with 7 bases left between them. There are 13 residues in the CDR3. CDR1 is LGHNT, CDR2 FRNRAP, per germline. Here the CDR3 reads CASGSSLYNEQFF. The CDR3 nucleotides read TGTGCTAGTGGTTCCTCCCTCTACAATGAGCAGTTCTTC.

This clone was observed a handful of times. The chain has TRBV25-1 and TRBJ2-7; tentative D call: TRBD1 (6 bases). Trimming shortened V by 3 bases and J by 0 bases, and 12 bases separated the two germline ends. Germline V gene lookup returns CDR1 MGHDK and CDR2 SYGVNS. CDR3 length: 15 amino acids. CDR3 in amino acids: CASSDGEQGSYEQYF. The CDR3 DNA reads TGTGCCAGCAGTGACGGGGAACAGGGCTCCTACGAGCAGTACTTC.

The CDR3 sequence is CASSSPGTGKDEQYF. The CDR3 DNA is TGCGCCAGCAGCTCTCCCGGGACAGGGAAAGACGAGCAGTACTTC. V and J are TRBV5-1 and TRBJ2-7; 9 bases are a match to TRBD1. The V gene's germline CDR1 is SGHRS and CDR2 YFSETQ. V shed 3 bases and J 5 bases; nucleotides not matched to a gene: 9. The CDR3 has 15 residues. Complete variable domain (other parts from reference TRBV5-1 and TRBJ2-7): KAGVTQTPRYLIKTRGQQVTLSCSPISGHRSVSWYQQTPGQGLQFLFEYFSETQRNKGNFPGRFSGRQFSNSRSEMNVSTLELGDSALYLCASSSPGTGKDEQYFGPGTRLTVT.

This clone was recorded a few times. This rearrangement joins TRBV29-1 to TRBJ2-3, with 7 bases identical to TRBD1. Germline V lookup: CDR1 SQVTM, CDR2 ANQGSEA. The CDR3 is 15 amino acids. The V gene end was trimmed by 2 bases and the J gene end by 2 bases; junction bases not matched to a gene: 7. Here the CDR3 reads CSVERQGGNTDTQYF. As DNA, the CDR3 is TGCAGCGTTGAAAGACAGGGCGGAAACACAGATACGCAGTATTTT.

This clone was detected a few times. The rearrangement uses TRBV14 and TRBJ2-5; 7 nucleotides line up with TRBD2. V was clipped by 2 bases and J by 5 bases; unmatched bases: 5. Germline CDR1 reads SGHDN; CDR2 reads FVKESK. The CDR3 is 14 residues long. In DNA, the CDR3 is TGTGCCAGCAGCCAAAACCTAGCGGCTGAGACCCAGTACTTC. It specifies CASSQNLAAETQYF. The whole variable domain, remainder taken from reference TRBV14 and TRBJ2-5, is EAGVTQFPSHSVIEKGQTVTLRCDPISGHDNLYWYRRVMGKEIKFLLHFVKESKQDESGMPNNRFLAERTGGTYSTLKVQPAELEDSGVYFCASSQNLAAETQYFGPGTRLLVL.

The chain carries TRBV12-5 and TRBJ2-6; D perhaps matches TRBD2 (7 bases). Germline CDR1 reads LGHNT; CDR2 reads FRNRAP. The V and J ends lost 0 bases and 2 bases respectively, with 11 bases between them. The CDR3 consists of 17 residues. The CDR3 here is CASGLVQGGAGANVLTF. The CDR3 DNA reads TGTGCTAGTGGTTTGGTACAAGGGGGGGCTGGGGCCAACGTCCTGACTTTC.

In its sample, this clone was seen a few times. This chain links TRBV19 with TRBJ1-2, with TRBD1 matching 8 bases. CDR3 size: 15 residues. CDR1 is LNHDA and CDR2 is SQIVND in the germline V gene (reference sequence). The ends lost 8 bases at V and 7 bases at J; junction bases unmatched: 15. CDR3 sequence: CASSALPRGHFGYTF. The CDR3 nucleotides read TGTGCCAGTTCCGCCCTCCCCAGGGGGCATTTTGGCTACACCTTC. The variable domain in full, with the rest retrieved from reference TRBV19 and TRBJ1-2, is DGGITQSPKYLFRKEGQNVTLSCEQNLNHDAMYWYRQDPGQGLRLIYYSQIVNDFQKGDIAEGYSVSREKKESFPLTVTSAQKNPTAFYLCASSALPRGHFGYTFGSGTRLTVV.

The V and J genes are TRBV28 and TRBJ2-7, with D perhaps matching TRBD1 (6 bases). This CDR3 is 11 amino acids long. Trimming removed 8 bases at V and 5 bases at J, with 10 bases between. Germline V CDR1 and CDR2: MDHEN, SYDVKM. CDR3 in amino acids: CASQGTNEQYF. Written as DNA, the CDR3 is TGTGCCAGCCAGGGGACCAACGAGCAGTACTTC.